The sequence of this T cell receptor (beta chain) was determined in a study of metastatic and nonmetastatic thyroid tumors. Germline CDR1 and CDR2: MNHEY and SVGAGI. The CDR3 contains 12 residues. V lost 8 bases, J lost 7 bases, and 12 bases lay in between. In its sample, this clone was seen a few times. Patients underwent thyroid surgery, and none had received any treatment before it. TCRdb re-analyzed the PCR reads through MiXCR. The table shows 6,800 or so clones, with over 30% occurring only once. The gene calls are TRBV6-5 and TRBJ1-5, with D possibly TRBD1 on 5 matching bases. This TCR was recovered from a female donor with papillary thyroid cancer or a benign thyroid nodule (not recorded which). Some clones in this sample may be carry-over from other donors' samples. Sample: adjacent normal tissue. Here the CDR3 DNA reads TGTGCCAGCCACAGCGGGGGGCAGCCCCAGCATTTT. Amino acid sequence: CASHSGGQPQHF.